This TCR beta chain was identified in a study of T cell repertoires in cytomegalovirus infection. Study context: Through public TCR beta signatures, both CMV infection and matching HLA type were indicated.

TCRdb analysed the reads with MiXCR anew, one entry per CDR3 protein. The sample gives around 740,000 distinct CDR3 sequences, roughly 36% of which show up once; roughly 2.9% is in the top ten. The CDR3 is 14 residues long. Germline V lookup: CDR1 DFQATT, CDR2 SNEGSKA (reference sequence). Trimming stripped 3 bases from V and 2 bases from J, with 13 bases between. The J gene is TRBJ2-5, the V gene TRBV20-1; D remains unclear. The sample comprised PBMCs. This receptor was taken from a human donor in good health (CMV status not recorded). Some clones in this sample may be carry-over from other donors' samples. In nucleotides, the CDR3 is TGCAGTGCTAGTTCCGTCGTCGGGCAAGAGACCCAGTACTTC. Amino acids: CSASSVVGQETQYF.